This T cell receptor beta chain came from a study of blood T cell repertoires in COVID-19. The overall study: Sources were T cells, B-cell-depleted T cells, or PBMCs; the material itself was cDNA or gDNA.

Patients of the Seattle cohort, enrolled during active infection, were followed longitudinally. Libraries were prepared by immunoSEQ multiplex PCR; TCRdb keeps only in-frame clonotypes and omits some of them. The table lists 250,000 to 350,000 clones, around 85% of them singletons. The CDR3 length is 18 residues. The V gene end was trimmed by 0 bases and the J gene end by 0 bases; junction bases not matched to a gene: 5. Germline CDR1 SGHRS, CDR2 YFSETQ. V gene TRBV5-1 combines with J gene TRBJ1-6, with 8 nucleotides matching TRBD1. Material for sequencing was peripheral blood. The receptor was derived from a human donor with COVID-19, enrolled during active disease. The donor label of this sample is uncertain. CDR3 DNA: TGCGCCAGCAGCTTGGGACAGGGGATGAGCTCCTATAATTCACCCCTCCACTTT. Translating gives CASSLGQGMSSYNSPLHF. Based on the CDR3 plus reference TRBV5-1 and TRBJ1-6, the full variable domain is KAGVTQTPRYLIKTRGQQVTLSCSPISGHRSVSWYQQTPGQGLQFLFEYFSETQRNKGNFPGRFSGRQFSNSRSEMNVSTLELGDSALYLCASSLGQGMSSYNSPLHFGNGTRLTVT.